What follows describes a single TCR beta chain. The antigen is undetermined. Here immunoSEQ multiplex PCR was the method, and the copy in TCRdb shows in-frame clones only, minus some. Of approximately 2.3 million clones listed, roughly 93% are singletons. This record belongs to a study of shared clonotypes between healthy human individuals. Broader study findings: Naive CD4 clonotypes overlapped across a handful of donors at 4.5% to 5.5%.

The CDR3 runs 15 residues. The V segment lost 5 bases and the J segment 3 bases; nucleotides outside the gene matches: 5. The V gene's germline CDR1 is SGHVS and CDR2 FNYEAQ. Donors comprised only Caucasian adults living in Nashville, Tennessee. The J gene is TRBJ2-5, the V gene TRBV7-6; 11 bases are shared with TRBD2. The sample was naive CD4+ T cells from PBMCs. Subset indicated: CD45RA+ positively selected. This clonotype was sampled from a man younger than 35 in good health. Some clones in this sample may be carry-over from other donors' samples. This CDR3 reads CASSLLAGGKETQYF. The CDR3 nucleotides are TGTGCCAGCAGCCTTCTAGCGGGAGGCAAAGAGACCCAGTACTTC.